Here is one T cell receptor beta chain with its context. Its antigen is unknown. No much larger clone exists at a distance of one base, and base qualities are not known. At diagnosis, peripheral blood, uninvolved tumor-adjacent lung and tumor were collected and stored as a combination of fresh-frozen and FFPE material. For TCR repertoire profiling, blood samples were analyzed in the form of peripheral blood mononuclear cells. This sample is part of a study of T cells in localized non-small cell lung cancer (dated by TCRdb to 2020 to 2022). Concerning the study at large: The study analyzed T cell repertoires of 236 early-stage NSCLC patients, comparing tumors and uninvolved tumor-adjacent lungs. All 240 or so NSCLC patients in the cohort were treatment-naive and had localized lung tumors that were resected. A mean age of roughly 66 years was recorded for the NSCLC patients, of whom under 150 were male and 95 to 110 were female. On the study overall, not on this receptor specifically: Uninvolved tumor-adjacent lung showed the highest T cell clonality, higher than tumor, which suggests more focused antigenic responses in the adjacent lung. A median of around 50 of the top 100 tumor clones turned up in the paired uninvolved adjacent lung, and 28 of those clones also ranked among the top 100 of that same adjacent lung. Longer overall survival was associated with higher T cell density in blood, whereas shorter survival was associated with higher clonality in adjacent lung. Because multi-region tumor sequencing was not done, intratumor heterogeneity could not be ruled out. Since the design was exploratory, TCR variables were selected using unadjusted p-values with no false-discovery rate correction.

TCR beta CDR3 regions were sequenced from DNA using the immunoSEQ Assay. In the paper's pipeline: To compute T cell density, TCR beta template counts were normalized to usable DNA, which was estimated by amplifying housekeeping genes. The preseqR package was used to estimate richness by extrapolating to 400,000 templates for PBMC samples and to 120,000 templates for tissue samples. Clonality was defined as one minus Pielou's evenness. Tissue-enriched TCRs were identified through differential abundance testing performed on productive amino-acid clonotypes, with a minimum total count of 5 and an alpha of 0.1. The Jaccard Index and the Morisita Overlap Index were used to measure repertoire overlap between compartments. GLIPH grouped TCR beta CDR3s together with public tetramer-defined viral CDR3s, and a viral motif had to include at least three viral sequences and also show V-gene enrichment. TCRdb holds this immuneACCESS table with in-frame rearrangements only. Some clones are missing; in checked studies, unresolved V genes explain under half, and the rest has no known cause. That table supplies the V and J calls and clone size; D and trimming were determined from the DNA. Present in this sample are tens of thousands of clones, around 85% of which were seen just once. The top ten clones comprise roughly 1.4% of the sample.

From the cysteine up to the phenylalanine, the CDR3 has a length of 14 residues. Only the CDR3 portion is preserved as DNA: 42 bases, with reading frame beginning at the first base. V lost 7 bases and J lost 4 bases; the stretch between them is 14 bases long. CDR1 SEHNR and CDR2 FQNEAQ were looked up in the germline V gene (reference sequence). The sequence was obtained from a female donor over 55 with stage I lung adenocarcinoma. The sequence is built from TRBV7-9 and TRBJ2-4; D gene: possibly TRBD2, on 6 matching bases. Sample: peripheral blood, taken before any cancer treatment. CDR3 region: CASTLGDSKNIQYF. The DNA sequence is TGTGCCAGCACCCTAGGGGACTCTAAAAACATTCAGTACTTC.